Listed here are 21 T cell receptor beta chains from one sample, sequenced in a study of blood T cell repertoires in COVID-19. Sequencing used immunoSEQ multiplex PCR; TCRdb keeps in-frame clones, though not all of them. Of 85,000 to 95,000 clones in the sample, 85% to 95% were seen once. Material for sequencing was peripheral blood. Receptor source: a woman aged 45-59 years in a cohort sampled during active COVID-19.

The chain has TRBV5-4 and TRBJ2-3; TRBD2 matches 13 bases. Looked up from germline, CDR1 is SGHNT and CDR2 is YYREEE (reference sequence). V trimming: 5 bases; J trimming: 0 bases; junction bases outside the gene matches: 3. The CDR3 consists of 16 residues. The CDR3 coding sequence is TGTGCCAGCAGGGGGACTAGCGGGGAAAGCACAGATACGCAGTATTTT. Its protein is CASRGTSGESTDTQYF.

The chain recombines TRBV11-2 with TRBJ1-5; D uncertain. Germline V gives CDR1 SGHAT, CDR2 FQNNGV. This CDR3 has 14 amino acids. With 3 bases removed from V and 1 base from J, the gap between germline ends came to 7 bases. The CDR3 DNA reads TGTGCCAGCAGCTTGGACTGGAGCAATCAGCCCCAGCATTTT. It yields the protein CASSLDWSNQPQHF.

V and J are TRBV7-2 and TRBJ2-7; 12 bases are shared with TRBD1. CDR1 is SGHTA, CDR2 FQGNSA, per germline. This CDR3 is built from 15 residues. The V gene end was trimmed by 6 bases and the J gene end by 6 bases; junction bases not matched to a gene: 9. The CDR3 DNA reads TGTGCCAGCAGACCCCGAGGGACAGGGGGCTCCGAGCAGTACTTC. As protein: CASRPRGTGGSEQYF.

In DNA form, the CDR3 reads TGTGCCAGCTCAGCCCGGACAGCTGAAGCTTTCTTT. This translates into CASSARTAEAFF. The chain has TRBV18 and TRBJ1-1, with D possibly being TRBD1 (6 bases). The CDR3 covers 12 residues. CDR1 KGHSH and CDR2 LQKENI come from the germline V gene. The germline V and J ends were trimmed by 5 bases and 6 bases, with 10 bases remaining between them.

The CDR3 nucleotides read TGTGCCAGCAGCCCTATAGACACCAGCACAGATACGCAGTATTTT. Encoded protein: CASSPIDTSTDTQYF. V and J are TRBV27 and TRBJ2-3, with unresolved D. This CDR3 is 15 amino acids long. Germline loops: CDR1 MNHEY, CDR2 SMNVEV (reference sequence). V dropped 6 bases and J dropped 0 bases, with 13 bases sitting between them.

The J gene is TRBJ1-3, the V gene TRBV6-5, with a tentative D call TRBD1 (6 bases). Per germline, CDR1 MNHEY and CDR2 SVGAGI. V shed 6 bases and J shed 4 bases, with 13 bases lying between them. There are 14 residues in the CDR3. The CDR3 reads CASRLDRSGNTIYF. Here the CDR3 DNA reads TGTGCCAGCAGACTCGACAGGTCCGGAAACACCATATATTTT.

The CDR3 here is CASSLLGDCHREYNEQFF. In DNA, the CDR3 is TGTGCCAGCAGCCTCCTAGGGGACTGCCACCGGGAGTACAATGAGCAGTTCTTC. The chain combines TRBV11-3 with TRBJ2-1; perhaps TRBD2 as D (6 bases). V lost 5 bases to trimming and J lost 4 bases, with 24 bases between them. This CDR3 contains 18 residues. The germline CDR1 and CDR2 sequences are SGHNT and YENEEA.

The rearrangement uses TRBV6-6 and TRBJ2-7; 7 positions match TRBD1. CDR1 and CDR2 from the germline V gene are MNHNY and SVGAGI (reference sequence). The ends lost 0 bases at V and 5 bases at J; junction bases unmatched: 7. The CDR3 length is 15 residues. Written as DNA, the CDR3 is TGTGCCAGCAGTTACTCGAGGCAGGGGGTGGACGAGCAGTACTTC. It yields the protein CASSYSRQGVDEQYF.

The rearrangement uses TRBV12-5 and TRBJ2-1; 7 bases align to TRBD2. The CDR3 length is 18 residues. From germline, CDR1 is LGHNT and CDR2 FRNRAP. The junction had 17 bases not matched to a gene; V was cut back by 0 bases and J by 9 bases. The CDR3 is CASGLVGVAGPLGSEQFF. CDR3 nucleotide sequence: TGTGCTAGTGGTTTGGTAGGGGTAGCGGGTCCACTGGGAAGTGAGCAGTTCTTC.

This chain uses TRBV14 with TRBJ2-7; 8 nucleotides align to TRBD2. The CDR3 is 19 amino acids. J lost 0 bases, V lost 2 bases, and 15 bases had no gene match. Germline values: CDR1 SGHDN, CDR2 FVKESK. The CDR3 region has the DNA TGTGCCAGCAGCCAAAGTACTGCGGCGGGAGGAAAGAGCTCCTACGAGCAGTACTTC. This encodes CASSQSTAAGGKSSYEQYF.

The chain joins TRBV2 to TRBJ1-6; D might be TRBD1 (5 bases). V was shortened by 2 bases and J by 0 bases, with 8 bases between the two germline ends. Germline CDR1 is SNHLY and CDR2 is FYNNEI. The CDR3 is 16 residues long. As DNA, the CDR3 is TGTGCCAGCAGTGAAACAGGCAGCTCCTATAATTCACCCCTCCACTTT. The encoded protein is CASSETGSSYNSPLHF.

This sequence joins TRBV5-1 and TRBJ2-7; a weak D match, TRBD1 (6 bases). Trimming removed 4 bases at V and 2 bases at J, with 13 bases between. The CDR3 is 14 residues long. Germline loops: CDR1 SGHRS, CDR2 YFSETQ. CDR3: CASSPGDKTYEQYF. As DNA, the CDR3 is TGCGCCAGCAGCCCCGGGGACAAGACCTACGAGCAGTACTTC.

The chain links TRBV11-2 to TRBJ1-2; D gene ambiguous. The CDR3 is 15 amino acids. Germline V gene lookup returns CDR1 SGHAT and CDR2 FQNNGV. V lost 0 bases, J lost 5 bases, and 13 bases lay in between. This CDR3 is CASSLEGRAGYGYTF. For the CDR3, the DNA is TGTGCCAGCAGCTTAGAAGGAAGGGCGGGGTATGGCTACACCTTC.

The J gene is TRBJ2-3, the V gene TRBV6-5, with TRBD2 identical over 7 bases. Germline lookup yields CDR1 MNHEY and CDR2 SVGAGI. CDR3 length: 16 residues. After removal of 4 bases from V and 0 bases from J, the junction contained 7 bases not matched to a gene. In DNA, the CDR3 is TGTGCCAGCAGTTTACGAAGCGGGGAAAGCACAGATACGCAGTATTTT. Residues: CASSLRSGESTDTQYF.

The chain employs TRBV7-9 and TRBJ1-1, with no clear D. In germline, CDR1 is SEHNR, CDR2 FQNEAQ (reference sequence). V lost 5 bases and J lost 6, with 10 bases in between. The CDR3 length is 12 residues. The CDR3 is CASSVDIAEAFF. DNA of the CDR3: TGTGCCAGCAGCGTCGACATCGCTGAAGCTTTCTTT.

This clone was picked up a small number of times. The chain links TRBV3-1 (or the pseudogene TRBV3-2) to TRBJ2-2, with TRBD2 identical over 16 bases. The CDR3 totals 15 residues. Germline CDR1 and CDR2: LGHDT and YNNKEL (reference sequence). J was trimmed by 15 bases and V by 3 bases; bases with no gene match: 7. CDR3 amino acids: CASSQRGLAGGYMFF. CDR3 sequence (DNA): TGTGCCAGCAGCCAGCGGGGACTAGCGGGAGGGTACATGTTTTTT.

This sequence joins TRBV14 and TRBJ1-1, with TRBD1 as a possible D gene (5 bases). V lost 1 base and J 11 bases, leaving 17 bases between the germline ends. The CDR3 loop spans 14 amino acids. Germline-derived CDR1 and CDR2 are SGHDN and FVKESK. CDR3 bases: TGTGCCAGCAGCCAAGTTTGGGGGGGAGGTGGGGCTTTCTTT. Protein: CASSQVWGGGGAFF.

The chain links TRBV5-1 to TRBJ2-7, with TRBD2 identical over 8 bases. Germline CDR1 and CDR2: SGHRS and YFSETQ. This CDR3 has 12 amino acids. Losses at the gene ends were 2 bases for V and 6 bases for J; bases not matched to a gene: 1. CDR3 in DNA: TGCGCCAGCAGCTTTAGCGGGGTCGAGCAGTACTTC. Its protein product is CASSFSGVEQYF.

The gene calls are TRBV29-1 and TRBJ1-3; 12 bases map to TRBD1. CDR3 length: 14 amino acids. Germline lookup yields CDR1 SQVTM and CDR2 ANQGSEA. The CDR3 protein is CGGTGGFSGNTIYF. CDR3 nucleotide sequence: TGCGGCGGGACAGGGGGCTTCTCTGGAAACACCATATATTTT.

CDR3 nucleotides: TGTGCCAGCAGTTACGAGTCCTCCGGGGAGCTGTTTTTT. Encoded protein: CASSYESSGELFF. V and J are TRBV6-5 and TRBJ2-2; D is unclear. V was clipped by 2 bases and J by 6 bases, with 7 bases between them. CDR3 length equals 13 residues. Germline CDR1 and CDR2: MNHEY and SVGAGI.

This rearrangement joins TRBV6-1 to TRBJ2-3; 10 nucleotides align to TRBD2. After removal of 4 bases from V and 1 base from J, the junction contained 5 bases not matched to a gene. CDR1 and CDR2 (germline): MNHNS, SASEGT. CDR3 length: 16 residues. CDR3 nucleotide sequence: TGTGCCAGCAGTGGGGAAGGACTAGCGGGCACAGATACGCAGTATTTT. Translation: CASSGEGLAGTDTQYF.